The present entry profiles one T cell receptor beta chain with its context. The sample originates from a study of cytomegalovirus exposure and HLA in healthy donors. PCR primers comprised 60 Vbeta and 13 Jbeta primers. Profiled with immunoSEQ multiplex PCR; TCRdb holds only in-frame clones, not every one. The sample records approximately 150,000 clones, around nine tenths being singletons. Germline CDR1 is SGHRS and CDR2 is YFSETQ. There are 15 residues in the CDR3. Losses at the gene ends were 4 bases for V and 3 bases for J; bases not matched to a gene: 8. This sequence was found in a woman aged 25-40 years in good health and CMV-seronegative. The sequenced material came from PBMCs. This sequence joins TRBV5-1 and TRBJ1-1; 8 bases are shared with TRBD1. For the CDR3, the DNA is TGCGCCAGCAGCCCTAATCAGGGGGCCTACACTGAAGCTTTCTTT. The encoded protein is CASSPNQGAYTEAFF.